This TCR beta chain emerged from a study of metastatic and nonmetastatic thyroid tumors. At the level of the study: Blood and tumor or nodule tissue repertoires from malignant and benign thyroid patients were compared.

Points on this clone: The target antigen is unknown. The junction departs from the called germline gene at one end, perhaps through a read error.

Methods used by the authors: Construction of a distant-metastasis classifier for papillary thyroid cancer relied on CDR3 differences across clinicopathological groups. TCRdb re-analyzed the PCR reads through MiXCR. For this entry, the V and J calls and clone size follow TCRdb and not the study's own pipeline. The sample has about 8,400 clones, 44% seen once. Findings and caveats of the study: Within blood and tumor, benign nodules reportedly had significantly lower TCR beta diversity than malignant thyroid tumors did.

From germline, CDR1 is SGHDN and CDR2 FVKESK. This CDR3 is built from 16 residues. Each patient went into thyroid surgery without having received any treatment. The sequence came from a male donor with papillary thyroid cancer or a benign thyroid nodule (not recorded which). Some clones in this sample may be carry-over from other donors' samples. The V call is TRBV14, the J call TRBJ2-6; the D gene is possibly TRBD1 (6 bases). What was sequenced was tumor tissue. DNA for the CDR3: TGTGCTAGCAGCCAAGTTCAAGGGATGGGGGCCAACGTCCTGGCTTTC. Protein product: CASSQVQGMGANVLAF.